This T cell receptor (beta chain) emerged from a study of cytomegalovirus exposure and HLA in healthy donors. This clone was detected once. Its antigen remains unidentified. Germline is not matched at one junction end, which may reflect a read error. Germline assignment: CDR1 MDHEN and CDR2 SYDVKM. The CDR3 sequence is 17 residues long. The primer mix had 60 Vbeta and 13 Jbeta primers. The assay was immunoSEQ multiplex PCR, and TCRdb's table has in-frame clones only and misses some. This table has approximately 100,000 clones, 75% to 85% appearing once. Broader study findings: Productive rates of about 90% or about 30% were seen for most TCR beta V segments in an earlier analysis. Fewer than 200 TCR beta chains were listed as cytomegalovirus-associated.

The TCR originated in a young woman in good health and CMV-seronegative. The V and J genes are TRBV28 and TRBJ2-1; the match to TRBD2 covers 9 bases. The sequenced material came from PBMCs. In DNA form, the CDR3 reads TGTGCCGGCAGTTCCGAAGAGCGGGGGGTTGCCTACAATGAGCAGTTCTTC. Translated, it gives CAGSSEERGVAYNEQFF.